The sequence of this T cell receptor (beta chain) was determined in a study of blood T cell repertoires in COVID-19. At the level of the study: From the United States, Italy and Spain came samples of acute and convalescent COVID-19. In each case, the material was cDNA or gDNA derived from T cells, B-cell-depleted T cells, or PBMCs.

Some clones are missing from TCRdb's copy, which holds only in-frame ones; the method was immunoSEQ multiplex PCR. This table holds around 69,000 clones, 85% to 90% found once. The germline gives CDR1 LGHDT, CDR2 YNNKEL (reference sequence). V dropped 3 bases and J dropped 5; count of bases not matched to a gene: 0. The CDR3 sequence is 13 residues long. The TCR originated in a woman between 50 and 59 years old with active COVID-19. The chain carries TRBV3-1 (or the pseudogene TRBV3-2) and TRBJ2-2, with 7 bases aligning to TRBD2. Sequenced: peripheral blood. The DNA for the CDR3 is TGTGCCAGCAGCCAGGGAGGGACCGGGGAGCTGTTTTTT. It codes for CASSQGGTGELFF.